This T cell receptor beta chain was sequenced in a study of T cell responses to AZD1222 COVID-19 vaccine. Study-wide findings and caveats: Vaccine-associated CD4 TCRs ranged over spike, dominating at 160-218 and 743-854. A mostly white British donor set with more females was recruited, and clonal diversity was possibly underestimated. Sampled repertoires all dated from after the peak T cell response.

The CDR3 sequence is 18 residues long. Looked up from germline, CDR1 is SGHTA and CDR2 is FQGNSA. Trimming removed 5 bases from V and 7 bases from J, with 30 bases in between. In the case of this clone: The antigen remains undetermined.

This table comes from immunoSEQ multiplex PCR, and its TCRdb copy is limited to in-frame clones, with some not included. The sample includes 150,000 to 200,000 clones, about 89% seen only once; the top ten take around 1.6%. The specimen comprised peripheral blood, sampled on day 0 of AZD1222 vaccination. The TCR was taken from an adult in good health. The V and J genes are TRBV7-2 and TRBJ2-7; TRBD2 might be the D (5 bases). The CDR3 DNA reads TGTGCCAGCAGCGTAACCCTCCCACCAGGCCCCCGGGGATGGGAGCAGTACTTC. Its translation: CASSVTLPPGPRGWEQYF.